This paragraph reports one T cell receptor (beta chain). This clonotype was recorded a few times. The antigen it recognizes is unknown. Base qualities are not recorded, but no much larger clone differs from it by a single base. Taken with the paper, the label for time point translates to: persistent/refractory GD, antithyroid drugs over 5 years with positive TRAb. For both TCR sequencing and RNA sequencing, RNA was extracted from PBMCs in TRIzol. The diagnosis of Graves' disease was made according to American Thyroid Association guidelines. The patients came from an endocrinology department in Xi'an, China. Each patient gave 7 to 9.5 milliliters of peripheral blood, collected in an EDTA anticoagulant tube. Ficoll Paque Plus density gradient separation was used to isolate PBMCs, and no additional T cell sorting was done. An Agilent 2100 Bioanalyzer and agarose gel were used to check RNA quality, while a NanoDrop 2000 measured RNA concentration.

This sample was taken from a study of regulatory T cells in long-lasting Graves disease (dated by TCRdb to 2020 to 2022). Study-wide context: To count as having persistent Graves' disease, a patient had to have received antithyroid drug treatment for over 5 years with TSH receptor autoantibodies remaining persistently positive. This study used TCR sequencing and RNA sequencing of peripheral blood to compare persistent Graves' disease patients against newly diagnosed Graves' disease patients. Persistent Graves' disease patients in the clinical cohort had taken antithyroid drugs for 8 to 12 years on average. A total of 33 samples underwent TCR sequencing, from about 13 patients with persistent Graves' disease and approximately 20 patients with newly diagnosed Graves' disease. The study was registered as a clinical trial and conducted in China.

Study-wide findings and limitations: Patients with persistent disease shared more public clonotypes (roughly 2,900) than newly diagnosed patients did (approximately 990). The study examined only peripheral blood because the primary lesion, thyroid tissue, could not be accessed. Compared with newly diagnosed patients, patients with persistent Graves' disease had lower TCR Shannon entropy and fewer highly expanded clones, which suggests clonal expansion. TRBV28, TRBJ1-2 and TRBJ2-5 were preferentially used in persistent disease, while TRBV20-1 and TRBJ2-1 were favored in newly diagnosed disease. Only the TCR beta chain was sequenced and analyzed. As a limitation, the authors acknowledged that the small sample size may reduce accuracy.

V lost 0 bases and J lost 6 bases; the stretch between them is 11 bases long. For CDR1 and CDR2, the germline V gene lists SGHAT and FQNNGV. Measured from the cysteine to the phenylalanine, the CDR3 is 14 residues long. The only DNA kept is the CDR3, 42 bases in frame from the first base. The library relied on multiplex PCR. The run used an Illumina HiSeq 4000. To build TCR beta libraries, CDR3 regions were amplified by Arm-PCR using iRepertoire HTBI primers. PCR products were gel purified before sequencing. In the source study's methods: Gene usage analysis of CDR3 amino acid clonotypes used the approximately 62 TRBV and some 15 TRBJ segments found across samples. Filtered high-quality paired reads were merged into contigs using COPE and FqMerger. BLAST was used to align contigs to the IMGT TRBV, TRBD and TRBJ reference genes, and CDR3 was defined following IMGT. Highly expanded clones were defined as clonotypes with a frequency above 0.1%. Shannon entropy was used to measure repertoire diversity, and the Gini coefficient was used to measure V-J evenness. A clonotype found in more than one individual was treated as public. TCRdb reran the public reads through fastp at Q25 and MiXCR, keeping productive beta chains. Entries that share a CDR3 protein sequence are merged under the most common genes and DNA. The V and J calls and clone size come from TCRdb's table, not from the authors' own analysis. The sample data list 500,000 to 800,000 distinct CDR3 sequences, and 30% of these were observed just once. Together, the top ten hold roughly 40% of the sample.

The TCR originated in a female donor with Graves disease. This specimen consisted of peripheral blood mononuclear cells (PBMCs), obtained when the disease was refractory, from a patient treated with antithyroid drugs. Here the chain combines TRBV11-2 and TRBJ1-2; there is no confident call for the D gene. CDR3 sequence: CASSLDRGGHGYTF. The nucleotide sequence reads TGTGCCAGCAGCTTAGATCGGGGAGGTCATGGCTACACCTTC.